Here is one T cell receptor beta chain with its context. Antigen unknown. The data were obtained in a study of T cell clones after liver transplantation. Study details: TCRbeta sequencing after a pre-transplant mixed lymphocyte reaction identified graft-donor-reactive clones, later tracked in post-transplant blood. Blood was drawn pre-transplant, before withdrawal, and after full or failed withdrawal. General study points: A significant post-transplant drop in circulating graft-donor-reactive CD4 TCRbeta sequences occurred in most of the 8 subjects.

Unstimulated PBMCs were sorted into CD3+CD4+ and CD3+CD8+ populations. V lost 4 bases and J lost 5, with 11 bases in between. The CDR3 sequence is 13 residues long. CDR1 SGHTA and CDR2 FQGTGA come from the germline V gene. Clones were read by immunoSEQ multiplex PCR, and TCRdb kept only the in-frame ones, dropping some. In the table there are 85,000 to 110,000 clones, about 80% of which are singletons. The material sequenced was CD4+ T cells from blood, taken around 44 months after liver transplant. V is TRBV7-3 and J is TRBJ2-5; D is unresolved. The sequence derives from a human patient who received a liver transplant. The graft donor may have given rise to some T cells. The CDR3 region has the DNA TGTGCCAGCAGCTACTCGGTATTTGAGACCCAGTACTTC. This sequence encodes CASSYSVFETQYF.